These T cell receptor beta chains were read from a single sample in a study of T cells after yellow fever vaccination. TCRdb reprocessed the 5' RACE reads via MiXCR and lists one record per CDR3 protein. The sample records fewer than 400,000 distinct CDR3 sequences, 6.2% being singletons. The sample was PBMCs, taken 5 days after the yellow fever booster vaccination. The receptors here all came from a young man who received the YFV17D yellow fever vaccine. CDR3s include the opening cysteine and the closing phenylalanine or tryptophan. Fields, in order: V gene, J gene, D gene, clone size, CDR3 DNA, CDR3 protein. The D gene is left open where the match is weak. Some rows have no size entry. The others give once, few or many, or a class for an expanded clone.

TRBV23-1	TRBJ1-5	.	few	TGCGCCAGCAGTCAATCGGGGACCCAAGGCAATCAGCCCCAGCATTTT	CASSQSGTQGNQPQHF
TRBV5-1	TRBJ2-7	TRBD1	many	TGCGCCAGCAGCCTACAGGGGGGCGAGCAGTACTTC	CASSLQGGEQYF
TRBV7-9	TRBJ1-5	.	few	TGTGCCAGCAGCTTCGGGGGTCAGGAGCCCCAGCATTTT	CASSFGGQEPQHF
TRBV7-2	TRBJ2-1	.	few	TGTGCCAGCAGCCAATTACGAGGGCGAAGCTCCTACAATGAGCAGTTCTTC	CASSQLRGRSSYNEQFF
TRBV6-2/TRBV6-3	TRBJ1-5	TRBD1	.	TGTGCCAGCAGTTCGAGGACAGGGGGCTTTACTCAGCCCCAGCATTTT	CASSSRTGGFTQPQHF
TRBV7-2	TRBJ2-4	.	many	TGTGCCAGCAGCTTAGCGATCAACATTCAGTACTTC	CASSLAINIQYF
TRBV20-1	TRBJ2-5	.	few	TGCAGTGCTAGAGATGTTAGAAGCATGGTGCAGACCCAGTACTTC	CSARDVRSMVQTQYF
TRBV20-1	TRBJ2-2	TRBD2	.	TGCAGTGCTAGTGGCCTAGTTAACGGGAGGGGGACCGGGGAGCTGTTTTTT	CSASGLVNGRGTGELFF
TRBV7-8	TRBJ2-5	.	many	TGTGCCAGCAGGAGCGGACTAAGTCGGGAGACCCAGTACTTC	CASRSGLSRETQYF
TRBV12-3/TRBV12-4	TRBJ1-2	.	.	TGTGCCAGCATCCATGATTTCGATGGCTACACCTTC	CASIHDFDGYTF
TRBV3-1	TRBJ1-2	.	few	TGTGCCTGCAGCCAAGATGTGACCGTCGGGGATGGTTATGGCTACACCTTC	CACSQDVTVGDGYGYTF
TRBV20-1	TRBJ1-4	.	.	TGCAGTGCTCCAGGGGCGGACCGTGGTGAAAAACTGTTTTTT	CSAPGADRGEKLFF
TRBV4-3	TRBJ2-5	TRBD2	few	TGCGCCAGCAGGGGCAGCGGGAGTGATGAGACCCAGTACTTC	CASRGSGSDETQYF
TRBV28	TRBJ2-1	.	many	TGTGCCAGCAGTTTGGGCAGCAATGAGCAGTTCTTC	CASSLGSNEQFF
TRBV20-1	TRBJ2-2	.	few	TGCAGTGCCAACGACATCACCGGGGAGCTGTTTTTT	CSANDITGELFF
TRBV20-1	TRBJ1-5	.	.	TGCAGTGCTATCGACGGCGATCAGCCCCAGCATTTT	CSAIDGDQPQHF
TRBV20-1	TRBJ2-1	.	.	TGCAGTGCTAGAGCAGTAGTAGGTGCTCCCTTGAACAATGAGCAGTTCTTC	CSARAVVGAPLNNEQFF
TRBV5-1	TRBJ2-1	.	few	TGCGCCAGCAGCTTTGGCGATACACCATACAATGAGCAGTTCTTC	CASSFGDTPYNEQFF
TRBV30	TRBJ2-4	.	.	TGTGCCTGGAGTCCATATGTCCAAGCCAAAAACATTCAGTACTTC	CAWSPYVQAKNIQYF
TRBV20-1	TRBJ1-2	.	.	TGCAGTGCCAAACCCTGGGGGGTTAGCTATGGCTACACCTTC	CSAKPWGVSYGYTF
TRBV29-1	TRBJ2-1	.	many	TGCAGCGTTGACGGGCGAAGCTCCTACAATGAGCAGTTCTTC	CSVDGRSSYNEQFF
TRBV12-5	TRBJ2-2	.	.	TGTGCTAGTGGTTTGGTACTACCAGACAGCGCGAACACCGGGGAGCTGTTTTTT	CASGLVLPDSANTGELFF
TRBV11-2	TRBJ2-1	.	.	TGTGCCAGCAGCTTAGGACAGGGGTCTAGCGGGACCTACAATGAGCAGTTCTTC	CASSLGQGSSGTYNEQFF
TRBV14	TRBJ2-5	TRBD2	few	TGTGCCAGCAGCCAAACCGGGACTAGAAGCTCCACGAAAGAGACCCAGTACTTC	CASSQTGTRSSTKETQYF
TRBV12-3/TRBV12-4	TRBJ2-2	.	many	TGTGCCAGCAGGGGCGGGGAGCTGTTTTTT	CASRGGELFF
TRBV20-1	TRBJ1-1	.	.	TGCAGTGCCCAAACCCCAAATAGGGGTAACACTGAAGCTTTCTTT	CSAQTPNRGNTEAFF
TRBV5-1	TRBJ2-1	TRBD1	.	TGCGCCAGCAGCATAGACAGGGTACCCAATGAGCAGTTCTTC	CASSIDRVPNEQFF
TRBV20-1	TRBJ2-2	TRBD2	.	TGCAGTGCTAGAGGACTGAAAGCGGGAGGGAACACCGGGGAGCTGTTTTTT	CSARGLKAGGNTGELFF
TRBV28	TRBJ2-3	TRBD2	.	TGTGCCAGCGCTAGCGGAGATGCTGGTACGCAGTATTTT	CASASGDAGTQYF
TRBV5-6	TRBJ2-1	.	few	TGTGCCAGCAGCCTCCCCGGCGGGGTACCCTACAATGAGCAGTTCTTC	CASSLPGGVPYNEQFF
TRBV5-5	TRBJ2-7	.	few	TGTGCCAGCAGTACCCCCCCCAGTTACGAGCAGTACTTC	CASSTPPSYEQYF
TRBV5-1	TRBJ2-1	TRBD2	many	TGCGCCAGCAGCTTGGCCAAGACTAGCGCCTACAATGAGCAGTTCTTC	CASSLAKTSAYNEQFF
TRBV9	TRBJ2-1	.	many	TGTGCCAGCAGCGTCTCTAGGAACAATGAGCAGTTCTTC	CASSVSRNNEQFF
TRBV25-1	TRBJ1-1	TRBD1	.	TGTGCCAGCAGTGTGACAGGGACCACTGAAGCTTTCTTT	CASSVTGTTEAFF
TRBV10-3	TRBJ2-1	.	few	TGTGCCATCAGTGAGGGGTTGGTAGCGGAGCAGTTCTTC	CAISEGLVAEQFF
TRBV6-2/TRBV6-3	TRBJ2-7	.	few	TGTGCCAGCAGAAAGGAGCGGCACTACGAGCAGTACTTC	CASRKERHYEQYF
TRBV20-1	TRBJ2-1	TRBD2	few	TGCAGTCCGAAGGGCGGGAGCAATGAGCAGTTCTTC	CSPKGGSNEQFF
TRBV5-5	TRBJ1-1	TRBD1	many	TGTGCCAGCAGCTTGGCCAGGGACAGGGGGAGGACTGAAGCTTTCTTT	CASSLARDRGRTEAFF
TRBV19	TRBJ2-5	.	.	TGTGCCAGTAGGGACCTAGCGTTGGAGACCCAGTACTTC	CASRDLALETQYF
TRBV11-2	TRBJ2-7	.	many	TGTGCCAGCAGCCCCCAGGGGGGACCCTACGAGCAGTACTTC	CASSPQGGPYEQYF
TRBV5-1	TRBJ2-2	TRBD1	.	TGCGCCAGCAGCAAGACAGGGAGTTGGACCGGGGAGCTGTTTTTT	CASSKTGSWTGELFF
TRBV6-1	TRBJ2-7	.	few	TGTGCCACCCACCCAACGGGGAGCTCCTACGAGCAGTACTTC	CATHPTGSSYEQYF
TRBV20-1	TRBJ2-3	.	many	TGCAGTGCTAGCTGGGAGGCAGATACGCAGTATTTT	CSASWEADTQYF
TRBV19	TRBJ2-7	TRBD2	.	TGTGCCAGTAGTGCCCTAGCGGGAGAGATGAAGCAGTACTTC	CASSALAGEMKQYF
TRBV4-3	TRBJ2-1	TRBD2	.	TGCGCCAGCAGCCAGGCCACCAAACCGGGGGGACTGTTCTTC	CASSQATKPGGLFF
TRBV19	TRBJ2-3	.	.	TGTGCCAGTCACCCGCAGGGGATTCTTACGCAGTATTTT	CASHPQGILTQYF
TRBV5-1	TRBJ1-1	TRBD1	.	TGCGCCAGCAGCTGGGACAGGGGGGTAGAAGCTTTCTTT	CASSWDRGVEAFF
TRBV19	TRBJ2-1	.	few	TGTGCCAGTAGTCCTTTTGGGGATGACAATGAGCAGTTCTTC	CASSPFGDDNEQFF
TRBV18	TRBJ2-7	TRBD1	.	TGTGCCAGCTCACCAACGGCAGACAGGGGGGCGTACGAGCAGTACTTC	CASSPTADRGAYEQYF
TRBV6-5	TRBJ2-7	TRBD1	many	TGTGCCAGCAGTTACAGGGACAGGGGAACCTACGAGCAGTACTTC	CASSYRDRGTYEQYF
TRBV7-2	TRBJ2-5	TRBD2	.	TGTGCCAGCAGCTTAGTCGGGACTAGCGGGATTTTGGAGACCCAGTACTTC	CASSLVGTSGILETQYF
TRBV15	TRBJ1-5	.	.	TGTGCCACCAGCACCATCCAACTAGGTCAGCCCCAGCATTTT	CATSTIQLGQPQHF
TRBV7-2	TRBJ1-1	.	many	TGTGCCAGCAGCTTCGGGGTCTTGAACACTGAAGCTTTCTTT	CASSFGVLNTEAFF
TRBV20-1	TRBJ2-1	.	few	TGCTGTGCCCCAGGAAGGGCCTTTAGCTCCTACAATGAGCAGTTCTTC	CCAPGRAFSSYNEQFF
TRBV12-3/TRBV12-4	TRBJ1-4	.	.	TGTGCCAGCAGGAGGGGCGAAGCTAATGAAAAACTGTTTTTT	CASRRGEANEKLFF
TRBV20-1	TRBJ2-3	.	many	TGCAGTGCGGAGAGGGTAGCGGACGGCACAGATACGCAGTATTTT	CSAERVADGTDTQYF